The entry below gives a single T cell receptor beta chain sequence along with its context. Authors' data handling: Researchers report that nucleated cell counts were estimated from reference gene primer amplification. The table came from immunoSEQ multiplex PCR; TCRdb's copy has only in-frame clones and leaves some out. V and J calls and clone size are given by that table; D and trimming were obtained from the DNA. The repertoire consists of 140,000 to 150,000 clones, with approximately 90% occurring once and the leading ten covering over 2%. This entry comes from a study of blood T cell repertoires in COVID-19. Study-wide context: Collection of acute and convalescent COVID-19 samples took place in the United States, Italy and Spain. T cells, B-cell-depleted T cells, or PBMCs supplied cDNA or gDNA.

Seattle researchers signed up patients amid active infection and tracked them longitudinally. Specimen: peripheral blood. This TCR was recovered from a human donor with COVID-19, enrolled during active disease. The donor label of this sample is uncertain.

DNA of the CDR3: TGTGCCAGCAGTCCGGGTTTAAGCGAGCAGTACTTC. This gives the protein CASSPGLSEQYF. The chain recombines TRBV25-1 with TRBJ2-7; D is uncertain. CDR3 length equals 12 residues. Per the germline V gene, CDR1 is MGHDK and CDR2 is SYGVNS. With 5 bases removed from V and 6 bases from J, the gap between germline ends came to 11 bases.